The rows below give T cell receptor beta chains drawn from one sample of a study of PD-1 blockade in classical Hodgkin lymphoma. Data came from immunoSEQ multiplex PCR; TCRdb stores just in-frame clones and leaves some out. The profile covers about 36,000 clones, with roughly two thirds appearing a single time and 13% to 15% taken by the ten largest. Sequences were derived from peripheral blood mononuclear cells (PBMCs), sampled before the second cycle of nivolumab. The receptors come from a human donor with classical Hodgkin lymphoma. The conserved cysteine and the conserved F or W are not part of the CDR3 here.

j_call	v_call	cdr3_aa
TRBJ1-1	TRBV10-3	AISVGTIGTEAF
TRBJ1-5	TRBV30	AWSVGDSSNQPQH
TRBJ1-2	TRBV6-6	ASSGRGRGGYT
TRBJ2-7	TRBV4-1	ASSQQLAIAISGEQY
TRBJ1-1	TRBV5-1	ASSTGHTNTEAF
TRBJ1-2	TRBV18	ASSGDSNYGYT
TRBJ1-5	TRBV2	ASRKEVGGRQPQH
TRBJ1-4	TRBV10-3	AISPRGQGNEKLF
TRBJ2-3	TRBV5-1	ASSGGSADTQY
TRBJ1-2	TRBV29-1	SVRPQAGGSGYT
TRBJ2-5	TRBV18	ASSRQEKETQY
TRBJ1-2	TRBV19	ASSIREGNGYT
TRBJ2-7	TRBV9	ASSSAGGSYEQY
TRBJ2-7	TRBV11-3	ASSLRGTVTYEQY
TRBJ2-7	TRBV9	ASSVGPGSSGSPSLQY
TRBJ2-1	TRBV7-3	ASSLGLAGKNEQF
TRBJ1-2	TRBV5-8	ASSFFGYGYT
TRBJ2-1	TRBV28	ASSQVAREQF
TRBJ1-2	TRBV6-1	ASTARDRGYT
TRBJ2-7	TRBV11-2	ASSSRWSEQY
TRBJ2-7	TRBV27	ASSLEGMGPHEQY
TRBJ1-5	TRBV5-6	ASSIFQGFDPHQPQH
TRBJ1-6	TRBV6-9	ASNPGTVYNSPLH
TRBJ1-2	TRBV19	ASSIGRRNYGYT
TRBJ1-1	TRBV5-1	ASSLSSQAPGMRAF
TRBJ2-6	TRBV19	ASAVGVSGANVLT
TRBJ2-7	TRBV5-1	ASSFGTVTYEQY
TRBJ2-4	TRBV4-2	ASSQDAPSGIQY
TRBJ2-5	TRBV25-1	ASSAVLGVGTQY
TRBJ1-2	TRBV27	ASRRTGGDYDYT
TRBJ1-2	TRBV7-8	ASSLALGYGYT